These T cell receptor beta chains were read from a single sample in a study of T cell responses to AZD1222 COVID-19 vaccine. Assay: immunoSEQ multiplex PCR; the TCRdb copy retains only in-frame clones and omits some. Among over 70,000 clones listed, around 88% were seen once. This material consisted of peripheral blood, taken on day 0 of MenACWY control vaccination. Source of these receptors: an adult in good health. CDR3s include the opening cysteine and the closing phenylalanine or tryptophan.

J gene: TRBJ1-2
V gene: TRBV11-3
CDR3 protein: CASSFPRPPNYGYTF

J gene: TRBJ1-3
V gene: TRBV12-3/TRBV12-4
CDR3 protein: CASSLGINTIYF

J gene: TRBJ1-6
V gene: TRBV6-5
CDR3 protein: CASSRSPGGSPLHF

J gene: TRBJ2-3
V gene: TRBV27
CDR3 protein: CASSSRSTGGGTDTQYF

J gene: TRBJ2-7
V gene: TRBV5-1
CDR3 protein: CASSLAGQGPSYEQYF

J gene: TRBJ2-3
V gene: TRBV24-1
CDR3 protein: CATSDPRTVSTDTQYF

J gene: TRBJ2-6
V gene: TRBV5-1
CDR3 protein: CASSFQGSGANVLTF

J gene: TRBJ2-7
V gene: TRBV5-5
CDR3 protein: CASSWTGGLYEQYF

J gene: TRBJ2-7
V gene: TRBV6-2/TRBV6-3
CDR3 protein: CASSSGQGVVYEQYF

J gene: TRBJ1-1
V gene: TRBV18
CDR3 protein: CASSPVSQNTEAFF

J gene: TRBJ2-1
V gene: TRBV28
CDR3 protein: CASSRGVDNEQFF

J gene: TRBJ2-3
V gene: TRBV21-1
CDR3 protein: CASSSPRTGNIRGGKDTQYF

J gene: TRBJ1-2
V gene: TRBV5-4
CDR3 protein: CASSRPGDNYGYTF

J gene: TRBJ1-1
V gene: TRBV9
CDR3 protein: CASSFGDGTEAFF

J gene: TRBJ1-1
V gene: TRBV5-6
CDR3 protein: CASSLRYGRWDTEAFF

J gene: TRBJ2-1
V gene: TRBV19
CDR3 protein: CASIRTSGGESYNEQFF

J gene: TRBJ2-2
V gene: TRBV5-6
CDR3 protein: CASSLPGAGTGELFF

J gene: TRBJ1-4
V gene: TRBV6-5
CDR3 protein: CASSPDRVGGGKLFF

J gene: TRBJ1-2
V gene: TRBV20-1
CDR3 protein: CSASPNYGYTF

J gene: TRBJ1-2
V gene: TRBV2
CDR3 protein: CASSEGADYGYTF

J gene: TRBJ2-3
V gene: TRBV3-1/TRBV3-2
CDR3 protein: CASSQSLLARSGRDTQYF

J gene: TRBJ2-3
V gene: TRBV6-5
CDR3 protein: CASSYSPGGGTDTQYF

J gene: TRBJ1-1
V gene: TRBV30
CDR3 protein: CATDRGPTEAFF

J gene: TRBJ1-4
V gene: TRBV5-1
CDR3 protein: CASSDLSTDSNEKLFF

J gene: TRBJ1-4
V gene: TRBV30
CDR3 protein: CAWSPNWGQGATNEKLFF